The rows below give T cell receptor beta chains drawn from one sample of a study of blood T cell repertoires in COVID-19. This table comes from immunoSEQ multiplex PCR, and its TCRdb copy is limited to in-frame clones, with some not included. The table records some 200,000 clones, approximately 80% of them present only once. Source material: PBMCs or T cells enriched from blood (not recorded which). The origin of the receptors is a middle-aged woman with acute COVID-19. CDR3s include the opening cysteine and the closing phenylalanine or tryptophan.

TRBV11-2 CASSGGHFYGYTF
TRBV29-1 CSATDGVPDGYTF
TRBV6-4 CASGSDREGQTEAFF
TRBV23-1 CASRLAVETQYF
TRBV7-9 CASSFTGGTDTQYF
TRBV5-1 CASSFVGGTYTEAFF
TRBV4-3 CASSQDLGRAGTGELFF
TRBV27 CASSLIGNQPQHF
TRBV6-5 CASSYSPGEGYGYTF
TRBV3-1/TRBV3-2 CASSQDYLGRLVSSYEQYF
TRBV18 CASSPRQGRNEKLFF
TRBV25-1 CASRFVSRGNTGELFF
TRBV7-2 CASSPPRAGYEQYF
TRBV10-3 CAISAGTSGNNEQFF
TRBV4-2 CASSQVQGVDEQYF
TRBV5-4 CASGRDSQNIQYF
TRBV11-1 CASRQTGDHTDTQYF
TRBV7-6 CASSLWDGASGGNLGELFF
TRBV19 CASSMGGPSNEQFF
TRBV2 CASSETSGNEQFF
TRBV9 CASQSPGGQPQHF
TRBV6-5 CASSYGTGLRDGYTF
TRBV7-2 CASSLDSSGANVLTF
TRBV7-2 CASSLDSGRHNEQFF
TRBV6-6 CASSLTGEGSNQPQHF
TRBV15 CATSSRRGGSPYGYTF
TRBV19 CASPQQGHLRSYEQYF
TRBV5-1 CASSLTGQGARETQYF
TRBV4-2 CASSPGQGREEKLFF
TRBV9 CASSRDRGELFF
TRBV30 CAWSQGRYGYTF
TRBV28 CASSSVGEGDTEAFF
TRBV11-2 CASSPPRPKNIQYF
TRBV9 CASSEQGNEKLFF
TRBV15 CATSREGSGGDQPQHF
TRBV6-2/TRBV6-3 CASSYSTGAEAFF
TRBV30 CAWSRSGGASPLHF
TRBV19 CASQARRNTEAFF
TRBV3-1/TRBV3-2 CASKPGSGGASEQFF
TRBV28 CASSSRLAPYEQYF
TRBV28 CASNPGQLYGYTF
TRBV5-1 CASSPGGANTGELFF
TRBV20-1 CSARTSGELFF
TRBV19 CASSERSMNTEAFF
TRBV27 CASYKDRTGGPDTQYF
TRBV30 CAWRPRDTYTGELFF
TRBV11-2 CASSLGEAGGKFF
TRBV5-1 CASSLGDRGRTGELFF
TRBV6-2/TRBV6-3 CASSYRRGAEAFF
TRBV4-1 CASSPMGLDPNEQFF
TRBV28 CASGLAGVGTDTQYF
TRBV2 CASTDRQGMNEQFF
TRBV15 CATSRGPREKLFF
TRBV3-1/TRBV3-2 CASSQGGVQPQHF